Here is one TCR beta chain with its context. Its antigen is unidentified. This sample was included in a study of T cells in Graves' hyperthyroidism and ophthalmopathy. General observations from the study: Most expanded thyroid clonotypes above 0.001 also appeared in blood.

Using RNA transcripts as the source, TCR beta CDR3 regions were amplified. Carried out on the TCR CDR3, a first-round RT-PCR used the HTBI primer set. TCRdb used MiXCR to reprocess the multiplex PCR reads, holding one entry per CDR3 protein. This table holds approximately 360,000 distinct CDR3 sequences, about a sixth found once. The CDR3 consists of 13 residues. V shed 5 bases and J shed 5 bases, with 13 bases lying between them. Germline-derived CDR1 and CDR2 are DFQATT and SNEGSKA (reference sequence). The sequenced sample was blood. This clonotype originated in a woman under 30 with Graves' hyperthyroidism that later progressed to Graves' ophthalmopathy. The chain carries TRBV20-1 and TRBJ1-5; TRBD1 might be the D (5 bases). CDR3: CSAYRQPDQPQHF. In DNA form, the CDR3 reads TGCAGTGCTTATCGACAGCCCGATCAGCCCCAGCATTTT.